The next 6 T cell receptor beta chains were all read from a single sample in a study of blood T cell repertoires in COVID-19 (dated by TCRdb to about 2020). Library preparation used the immunoSEQ multiplex PCR assay. This is the immuneACCESS table as TCRdb keeps it, with only in-frame sequences that have V and J called. A part of the clones is gone; compared with another copy, unresolved V genes explain less than half, and the rest is unexplained. The sample table holds some 50,000 clones, of which under 80% were seen once. Of the sample, about 5.3% is held by the ten largest clones. Sequencing input: peripheral blood. All receptors derive from a human donor in a cohort sampled during active COVID-19.

The chain uses TRBV9 and TRBJ2-1, with 9 bases lining up with TRBD2. This CDR3 has 15 amino acids. V lost 0 bases, J lost 4 bases, and 2 bases stayed unmatched. Germline V gene data show CDR1 as SGDLS and CDR2 as YYNGEE. The CDR3 nucleotides are TGTGCCAGCAGCGTAGCTAGCGGGGTATACAATGAGCAGTTCTTC. Its protein is CASSVASGVYNEQFF.

The chain couples TRBV30 to TRBJ2-7, with D possibly matching TRBD2 (6 bases). CDR3 length: 15 amino acids. V lost 2 bases and J 4 bases, leaving 18 bases between the germline ends. Germline V lookup: CDR1 GTSNPN, CDR2 SVGIG (reference sequence). CDR3 bases: TGTGCCTGGAGTTTCCCTCAACTAGGAGGGTACGAGCAGTACTTC. This sequence encodes CAWSFPQLGGYEQYF.

This clone was counted between two and nine times. The rearrangement uses TRBV5-1 and TRBJ1-6; D is perhaps TRBD1 (5 bases). V lost 0 bases to trimming and J lost 5 bases, with 9 bases between them. This CDR3 has 15 residues. The V gene's germline CDR1 is SGHRS and CDR2 YFSETQ. The CDR3 loop is CASSLGQLDNSPLHF. The CDR3 DNA reads TGCGCCAGCAGCTTGGGACAGTTGGATAATTCACCCCTCCACTTT.

This clone was seen just once. The CDR3 sequence: CASSNPGSEQYF. In DNA form, the CDR3 reads TGTGCCAGTAGTAATCCCGGGTCGGAGCAGTACTTC. V gene TRBV19 combines with J gene TRBJ2-7; D ambiguous. Germline loops: CDR1 LNHDA, CDR2 SQIVND (reference sequence). The V and J ends lost 4 bases and 7 bases respectively, with 11 bases between them. The CDR3 runs to 12 residues.

The CDR3 nucleotides are TGTGCCAGCAGTTTACACCGGGACAGGCCCTCCTACGAGCAGTACTTC. It yields the protein CASSLHRDRPSYEQYF. The V and J genes are TRBV21-1 and TRBJ2-7; whether TRBD1, the table's D call, matches the DNA was not checked. TRBV21-1 is labeled a pseudogene. The CDR3 contains 16 residues.

The CDR3: CASQGTGDYGYTF. CDR3 sequence (DNA): TGTGCCAGCCAGGGGACAGGGGACTATGGCTACACCTTC. The V gene is TRBV6-5, the J gene TRBJ1-2; 10 positions match TRBD1. This CDR3 region has 13 residues. The germline gives CDR1 MNHEY, CDR2 SVGAGI. The V gene end was trimmed by 8 bases and the J gene end by 3 bases; junction bases not matched to a gene: 3.